A single sample is the source of the 20 T cell receptor beta chains below, sequenced in a study of T cell responses to AZD1222 COVID-19 vaccine. Clones were sequenced by immunoSEQ multiplex PCR, and TCRdb holds only the in-frame ones, with some missing. The sample has approximately 97,000 clones, about 89% seen once. The sequenced sample was peripheral blood, obtained on day 0 of AZD1222 vaccination. Receptor source: an adult in good health.

This chain connects TRBV9 to TRBJ1-1, with no clear D. V was cut by 1 base and J by 0 bases, with 7 bases left in between. Germline CDR1 reads SGDLS; CDR2 reads YYNGEE. The CDR3 has 14 amino acids. CDR3 in DNA: TGTGCCAGCAGCGTAAGTCCGTTGAACACTGAAGCTTTCTTT. It is translated as CASSVSPLNTEAFF.

The V and J genes are TRBV7-9 and TRBJ1-3, with 7 bases identical to TRBD1. Germline V lookup: CDR1 SEHNR, CDR2 FQNEAQ (reference sequence). The CDR3 runs 16 residues. V shed 5 bases, J shed 0 bases, and the junction held 7 bases outside the gene matches. DNA for the CDR3: TGTGCCAGCAGCCCGAAGGGGGCAGACTCTGGAAACACCATATATTTT. Protein: CASSPKGADSGNTIYF.

The chain recombines TRBV3-1 (or the pseudogene TRBV3-2) with TRBJ1-6; 10 bases match TRBD1. The V and J ends lost 1 base and 9 bases, in that order; junction bases with no gene match: 0. There are 14 residues in the CDR3. Germline V gene data show CDR1 as LGHDT and CDR2 as YNNKEL (reference sequence). The CDR3 DNA reads TGTGCCAGCAGCCAAGGGGACAGGGGTTCACCCCTCCACTTT. Its protein product is CASSQGDRGSPLHF.

The gene calls are TRBV5-5 and TRBJ1-4, with 8 bases identical to TRBD1. Trimming took 3 bases from V and 8 from J; bases not matched to a gene: 6. CDR1 and CDR2 from the germline V gene are SGHKS and YYEKEE (reference sequence). The CDR3 is 14 residues long. CDR3 in amino acids: CASSWDRSREKLFF. In DNA form, the CDR3 reads TGTGCCAGCAGCTGGGACAGGAGTCGGGAAAAACTGTTTTTT.

V gene TRBV2 combines with J gene TRBJ1-6, with D maybe TRBD1 (5 bases). Trimming removed 2 bases from V and 0 bases from J, with 8 bases in between. The CDR3 loop spans 16 amino acids. CDR1 is SNHLY and CDR2 is FYNNEI in the germline V gene. CDR3 protein: CASSETGSSYNSPLHF. In DNA, the CDR3 is TGTGCCAGCAGTGAAACAGGCAGCTCCTATAATTCACCCCTCCACTTT.

The chain carries TRBV7-9 and TRBJ2-5, with D possibly matching TRBD2 (6 bases). The CDR3 loop spans 17 amino acids. CDR1 and CDR2 from the germline V gene are SEHNR and FQNEAQ (reference sequence). Trimming took 5 bases from V and 4 from J, leaving 23 bases between them. CDR3 protein: CASSHIRRRGEVETQYF. As DNA, the CDR3 is TGTGCCAGCAGCCACATAAGGAGGAGGGGCGAGGTAGAGACCCAGTACTTC.

This rearrangement joins TRBV7-9 to TRBJ1-2; D possibly corresponds to TRBD1 (6 bases). Germline V gives CDR1 SEHNR, CDR2 FQNEAQ (reference sequence). This CDR3 is 15 amino acids long. V was clipped by 5 bases and J by 6 bases, with 19 bases between them. CDR3 in DNA: TGTGCCAGCAGCGACAGGCACCTAGGGTCCGATGGCTACACCTTC. Its protein product is CASSDRHLGSDGYTF.

The gene calls are TRBV7-8 and TRBJ2-2; 8 positions agree with TRBD1. Germline trimming cut 5 bases from V and 0 bases from J; bases unmatched to any gene: 5. Germline CDR1 and CDR2: SGHVS and FQNEAQ. The CDR3 has 16 residues. CDR3 sequence: CASSTGQGTNTGELFF. The CDR3 coding sequence is TGTGCCAGCAGCACCGGACAGGGCACGAACACCGGGGAGCTGTTTTTT.

This chain links TRBV5-4 with TRBJ2-3; D unresolved. Looked up from germline, CDR1 is SGHNT and CDR2 is YYREEE (reference sequence). Trimming pared 0 bases from V and 2 bases from J, leaving 7 bases between. The CDR3 is 14 amino acids. The CDR3 loop is CASSLGRVTDTQYF. The DNA of the CDR3 is TGTGCCAGCAGCTTGGGTAGAGTCACAGATACGCAGTATTTT. The full variable domain, rest sourced from reference TRBV5-4 and TRBJ2-3, is ETGVTQSPTHLIKTRGQQVTLRCSSQSGHNTVSWYQQALGQGPQFIFQYYREEENGRGNFPPRFSGLQFPNYSSELNVNALELDDSALYLCASSLGRVTDTQYFGPGTRLTVL.

Only one count was recorded for this clone. This sequence joins TRBV30 and TRBJ2-7; TRBD1 is a possible D gene (7 bases). In germline, CDR1 is GTSNPN, CDR2 SVGIG (reference sequence). The CDR3 covers 12 residues. Trimming shortened V by 8 bases and J by 7 bases, and 18 bases separated the two germline ends. DNA for the CDR3: TGTGCCGCGGGGAAGGGGGCAGGAGAGCAGTACTTC. The encoded protein is CAAGKGAGEQYF.

V is TRBV7-8 and J is TRBJ2-2; a possible D gene is TRBD2 (6 bases). The CDR3 spans 15 residues. V shed 5 bases and J shed 8 bases, with 18 bases lying between them. Per germline, CDR1 SGHVS and CDR2 FQNEAQ. The CDR3 DNA is TGTGCCAGCAGCGCGGGGCGGAGGTGGCCGGGGGAGCTGTTTTTT. It yields the protein CASSAGRRWPGELFF.

This clone was seen a handful of times. The V and J genes are TRBV7-2 and TRBJ1-6, with D maybe TRBD1 (5 bases). V lost 3 bases, J lost 2 bases, and 8 bases lay in between. This CDR3 spans 15 amino acids. Germline V gene sequence: CDR1 SGHTA, CDR2 FQGNSA. CDR3 loop: CASSFKGAYNSPLHF. The CDR3 bases are TGTGCCAGCAGCTTTAAAGGGGCCTATAATTCACCCCTCCACTTT.

This clone was recorded only once. The chain is built from TRBV2 and TRBJ1-2; D is perhaps TRBD1 (6 bases). This CDR3 contains 12 residues. Germline-derived CDR1 and CDR2 are SNHLY and FYNNEI. Trimming shortened V by 6 bases and J by 7 bases, and 12 bases separated the two germline ends. CDR3 coding DNA: TGTGCCAGCAGAAACAGGGACCCTGGCTACACCTTC. Protein: CASRNRDPGYTF.

The genes are TRBV27 and TRBJ1-2; D gene ambiguous. There are 13 residues in the CDR3. Germline-derived CDR1 and CDR2 are MNHEY and SMNVEV (reference sequence). V lost 3 bases and J lost 4, with 9 bases in between. The CDR3, as DNA: TGTGCCAGCAGTTTCCCCGCAGGCTATGGCTACACCTTC. Encoded protein: CASSFPAGYGYTF.

This clone was detected once. Other DNA sequences in the same sample also yield this CDR3. The chain recombines TRBV7-3 with TRBJ2-3, with no clear D. The CDR3 sequence is 12 residues long. Germline CDR1 is SGHTA and CDR2 is FQGTGA. Trimming shortened V by 5 bases and J by 0 bases, and 3 bases separated the two germline ends. CDR3 amino acids: CASSPSTDTQYF. Here the CDR3 DNA reads TGTGCCAGCAGCCCAAGCACAGATACGCAGTATTTT.

J is TRBJ2-7 and V is TRBV3-1 (or the pseudogene TRBV3-2), with D perhaps matching TRBD2 (6 bases). This CDR3 contains 15 residues. Per the germline V gene, CDR1 is LGHDT and CDR2 is YNNKEL (reference sequence). The germline V and J ends were trimmed by 6 bases and 6 bases, with 21 bases remaining between them. The CDR3 region is CASSAFGRGPGEQYF. The CDR3 region has the DNA TGTGCCAGCAGTGCATTCGGGCGGGGCCCGGGCGAGCAGTACTTC.

The V gene is TRBV30, the J gene TRBJ1-1; 7 positions agree with TRBD1. Unmatched junction bases numbered 4, after V lost 3 bases and J lost 3 bases. The CDR3 length is 13 residues. CDR1 and CDR2 (germline): GTSNPN, SVGIG (reference sequence). CDR3: CAWSGQGDTEAFF. The CDR3 nucleotides read TGTGCCTGGAGCGGGCAGGGGGACACTGAAGCTTTCTTT.

The V gene is TRBV6-5, the J gene TRBJ2-2; D gene uncertain. The CDR3 consists of 13 residues. Trimming removed 8 bases from V and 2 bases from J, with 9 bases in between. Germline V lookup: CDR1 MNHEY, CDR2 SVGAGI. The CDR3 DNA follows: TGTGCCAGCGGACGGCCCAACACCGGGGAGCTGTTTTTT. Residues: CASGRPNTGELFF.

The CDR3 spells CASSGQINQPQHF. Here the CDR3 DNA reads TGTGCCAGCAGCGGACAGATAAATCAGCCCCAGCATTTT. V usage is TRBV12-3 or TRBV12-4 and J usage is TRBJ1-5; D may be TRBD1 (6 bases). The CDR3 consists of 13 residues. The germline V and J ends were trimmed by 6 bases and 4 bases, with 10 bases remaining between them.

The V call is TRBV27, the J call TRBJ1-2; tentatively, D is TRBD1 (6 bases). The V end lost 6 bases, the J end lost 7 bases, and 21 bases lay between the germline ends. CDR1 and CDR2 (germline): MNHEY, SMNVEV (reference sequence). The CDR3 totals 15 residues. The CDR3 nucleotides are TGTGCCAGCAGCAGGATTAGGACAGACTCTAGTGGCTACACCTTC. The encoded protein is CASSRIRTDSSGYTF.